The entry below describes one T cell receptor (beta chain). The length of the CDR3 is 17 residues. CDR1 and CDR2 (germline): SGHRS, YFSETQ. The V and J ends lost 0 bases and 3 bases, in that order; junction bases with no gene match: 11. This specimen belongs to a study of blood T cell repertoires in COVID-19. Study context: Samples representing acute and convalescent COVID-19 were sourced from the United States, Italy and Spain. Nucleic acid was either cDNA or gDNA, and it came from T cells, B-cell-depleted T cells, or PBMCs.

Assay: immunoSEQ multiplex PCR; the TCRdb copy retains only in-frame clones and omits some. The table has 300,000 to 400,000 clones, 88% seen once; the top ten hold more than 0.9%. The participants were between roughly 18 and 89 years old and came from about two dozen US areas. The study assigned cohorts using participant-reported clinical history. Sequenced: PBMCs or T cells enriched from blood (not recorded which). The rearrangement uses TRBV5-1 and TRBJ1-1; 7 bases fit TRBD1. The TCR comes from a woman in her twenties or thirties with acute COVID-19. The CDR3 DNA reads TGCGCCAGCAGCTTGGCCAGGACAGGCCCTGGGGACACTGAAGCTTTCTTT. Protein sequence: CASSLARTGPGDTEAFF.